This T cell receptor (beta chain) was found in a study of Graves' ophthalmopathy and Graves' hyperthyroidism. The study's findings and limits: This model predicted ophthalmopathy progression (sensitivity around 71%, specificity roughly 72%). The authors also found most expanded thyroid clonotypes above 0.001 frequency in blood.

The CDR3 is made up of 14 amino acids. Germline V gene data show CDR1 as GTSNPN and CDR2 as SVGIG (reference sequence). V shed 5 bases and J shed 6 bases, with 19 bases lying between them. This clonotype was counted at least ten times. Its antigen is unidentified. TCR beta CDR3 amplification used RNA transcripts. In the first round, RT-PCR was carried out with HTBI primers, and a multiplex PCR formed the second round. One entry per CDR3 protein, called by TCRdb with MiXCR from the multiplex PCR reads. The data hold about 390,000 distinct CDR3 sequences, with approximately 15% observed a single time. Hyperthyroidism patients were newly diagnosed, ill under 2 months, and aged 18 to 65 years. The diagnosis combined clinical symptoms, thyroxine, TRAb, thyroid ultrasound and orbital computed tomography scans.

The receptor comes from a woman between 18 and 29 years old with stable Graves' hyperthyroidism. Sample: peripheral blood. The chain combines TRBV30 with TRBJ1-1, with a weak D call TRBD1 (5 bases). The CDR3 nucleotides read TGTGCCTGGGGAGTCGGGGGGAGCGGCCCTGAAGCTTTCTTT. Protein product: CAWGVGGSGPEAFF.